This T cell receptor beta chain was identified in a study of CXCR3-negative and CXCR3-positive naive CD8 T cells. The libraries of TRB cDNA were constructed through 5' RACE using UMI labels. TCRdb reworked the 5' RACE reads into one entry per CDR3 protein, no DNA. The sample includes over 150,000 distinct CDR3 sequences. The CDR3 totals 15 residues. In germline, CDR1 is MNHEY, CDR2 SMNVEV (reference sequence). Study observations and caveats: The study found CXCR3 expression partially decreased after cryopreservation and ran most assays on fresh PBMCs. More hydrophobic TRB CDR3s were found in CXCR3-positive naive cells than in CXCR3-negative naive cells. Within a donor, both naive subsets shared TRBV-TRBJ usage, unlike memory cells.

Every subset of CD8+ T cells was sorted in triplicate at hundreds of thousands of cells each. CD45RO-CCR7+CD27+CD95- was the phenotype of naive CD8+ T cells. About this clonotype: Antigen specificity is unknown.

The sequence was collected from a human donor in good health. Some clones in this sample may be carry-over from other donors' samples. The gene calls are TRBV27 and TRBJ2-1; without DNA, the TCRdb call of TRBD2 cannot be checked. Material for sequencing was naive CXCR3+ CD8+ T cells from blood. Subset specified: CD45RO-CCR7+CD27+CD95- naive CD8+ T cells expressing CXCR3 (TNR3+). The CDR3 spells CASSLSGTSYNEQLF.